The 6 T cell receptor beta chains given below trace back to one sample, sequenced in a study of T cell responses to AZD1222 COVID-19 vaccine. Data came from immunoSEQ multiplex PCR; TCRdb stores just in-frame clones and leaves some out. The sample yields more than 15,000 clones, about four fifths seen once. Here the sequenced sample was peripheral blood, taken 28 days after the second AZD1222 dose. The receptors come from an adult who received the AZD1222 COVID-19 vaccine.

This clone was counted a single time. The chain joins TRBV28 to TRBJ2-5, with 11 bases that match TRBD1. Germline values: CDR1 MDHEN, CDR2 SYDVKM. The CDR3 covers 15 residues. The trim removed 4 bases at V and 5 bases at J, leaving 6 bases unmatched. CDR3 sequence (DNA): TGTGCCAGCAGTTATGGGACAGGGGGTTTGGAGACCCAGTACTTC. Encoded protein: CASSYGTGGLETQYF.

This chain links TRBV6-5 with TRBJ1-5, with a possible D match to TRBD1 (5 bases). Trimming removed 6 bases from V and 7 bases from J, with 16 bases in between. Per germline, CDR1 MNHEY and CDR2 SVGAGI. The CDR3 is 14 amino acids. CDR3 in DNA: TGTGCCAGCAGCCCAGGGCACACAGAGCAGCCCCAGCATTTT. Protein: CASSPGHTEQPQHF.

This chain uses TRBV4-1 with TRBJ1-6; D is ambiguous. Germline V gene lookup returns CDR1 MGHRA and CDR2 YSYEKL. The V gene lost 0 bases and the J gene lost 6 bases, with 9 bases spanning the gap. The CDR3 spans 15 residues. The CDR3 protein is CASSQDPSINSPLHF. CDR3 nucleotides: TGCGCCAGCAGCCAAGATCCGTCAATTAATTCACCCCTCCACTTT.

This clone was detected once. The chain joins TRBV28 to TRBJ2-5, with D unresolved. This CDR3 spans 13 amino acids. V lost 6 bases, J lost 0 bases, and 8 bases lay in between. Germline CDR1 is MDHEN and CDR2 is SYDVKM. In nucleotides, the CDR3 is TGTGCCAGCAGCACGGCAAACCAAGAGACCCAGTACTTC. It encodes CASSTANQETQYF. Looking up the rest from reference TRBV28 and TRBJ2-5 gives the full variable domain: DVKVTQSSRYLVKRTGEKVFLECVQDMDHENMFWYRQDPGLGLRLIYFSYDVKMKEKGDIPEGYSVSREKKERFSLILESASTNQTSMYLCASSTANQETQYFGPGTRLLVL.

This chain links TRBV28 with TRBJ2-2, with a possible D match to TRBD2 (7 bases). Per the germline V gene, CDR1 is MDHEN and CDR2 is SYDVKM. The CDR3 loop spans 15 amino acids. Trimming removed 2 bases at V and 4 bases at J, with 11 bases between. The DNA of the CDR3 is TGTGCCAGCAGTTTAGAGGGGGGGGCCACCGGGGAGCTGTTTTTT. Protein product: CASSLEGGATGELFF.

V is TRBV30 and J is TRBJ1-5, with D possibly matching TRBD1 (6 bases). This CDR3 comprises 14 residues. The V end was cut by 2 bases, the J end by 1 base, with 9 bases between. Germline loops: CDR1 GTSNPN, CDR2 SVGIG (reference sequence). DNA of the CDR3: TGTGCCTGGAGTCCAGACAGGAGCAATCAGCCCCAGCATTTT. It specifies CAWSPDRSNQPQHF.